The entry below gives a single T cell receptor beta chain sequence along with its context. The data were taken from a study of blood T cells in healthy people across ages. Germline loops: CDR1 SQVTM, CDR2 ANQGSEA. The CDR3 covers 13 residues. Trimming took 2 bases from V and 2 from J, leaving 6 bases between them. Next came a second PCR, run for about 7 to 12 cycles, which used a sample-barcoded 5' primer along with a J-beta primer mix. Via MiXCR, TCRdb re-called the 5' RACE reads, giving one row per CDR3 protein. Of over 1,300,000 distinct CDR3 sequences detected, approximately 59% appear once; the ten largest clones hold over 6.5%.

This sequence joins TRBV29-1 and TRBJ2-2; D unresolved. The clonotype comes from a young man in good health. The sequenced material came from blood. Here the CDR3 DNA reads TGCAGCGTTGAAAGGATAAACACCGGGGAGCTGTTTTTT. It specifies CSVERINTGELFF.